This T cell receptor beta chain was recorded in a study of blood T cell repertoires in COVID-19. Clones were read by immunoSEQ multiplex PCR, and TCRdb kept only the in-frame ones, dropping some. The data show roughly 670,000 clones, with about 87% seen just once and over 0.2% held by the top ten. Per the germline V gene, CDR1 is SNHLY and CDR2 is FYNNEI. V lost 6 bases, J lost 4 bases, and 9 bases stayed unmatched. The CDR3 has 15 amino acids. Sequenced: peripheral blood. J is TRBJ1-5 and V is TRBV2; 7 bases line up with TRBD1. The clonotype originates from a woman between 18 and 30 years old with acute or convalescent COVID-19. CDR3 in amino acids: CASSDQGQINQPQHF. The CDR3 region has the DNA TGTGCCAGCAGCGATCAGGGACAGATAAATCAGCCCCAGCATTTT.